This T cell receptor (beta chain) was profiled in a study of CD8+ T cells in alopecia areata (dated by TCRdb to the late 2010s). Regarding the research as a whole: The treated patients, all with moderate-to-severe alopecia areata, were enrolled in an open-label pilot trial of oral tofacitinib given at 5 to 10 mg twice daily. High-throughput TCRbeta sequencing was used to examine T cell clonal expansion in alopecia areata in both the C3H/HeJ mouse model and human patients. Patients received tofacitinib for 6 to 18 months and were then followed off drug for 6 months to check for delayed response and recurrence. Scalp clonality was compared among normal scalp (n=4), patchy alopecia areata scalp (n=8), and alopecia totalis/universalis scalp (n=8). Amplification of TCRbeta CDR3 regions was done by immunoSEQ multiplex PCR using 35 Vbeta forward primers and 13 Jbeta reverse primers. RNA was extracted with the PAXgene miRNA kit for fixed scalp, the miRNeasy kit for PBMCs, and the RNeasy kit for mouse skin. Biopsies were taken from tofacitinib-treated patients at baseline and at 4 and 24 weeks of treatment, and a later scalp biopsy was taken in several of the tofacitinib-treated patients. Human TCRbeta sequencing covered scalp tissue and sorted CD4+ and CD8+ peripheral blood T cells from patchy and totalis/universalis alopecia areata patients and healthy controls.

Library preparation used the immunoSEQ multiplex PCR assay. To provide template for TCR sequencing, every sample had RNA extracted and reverse transcribed into cDNA. SuperScript III was used for first-strand cDNA synthesis, primed with a 2:1 mix of oligo-dT and random hexamers. A synthetic immune receptor repertoire was used to measure amplification bias, and any remaining bias was corrected computationally. As for the original processing: Raw reads were preprocessed for error removal, and CDR3 was defined according to IMGT conventions as running from the conserved cysteine to phenylalanine. To get clonality, Shannon entropy was normalized by log2 of the number of productive unique TCRs and the result was subtracted from 1. Scalp TCRbeta sequences were cross-referenced with sorted blood CD4 and CD8 repertoires so that the CD4 or CD8 identity of scalp clones could be inferred. TCRdb retrieved this table from immuneACCESS and kept in-frame rearrangements only. Not all clones are present; in checked studies, unresolved V genes account for under half, and no reason is known for the remainder. D and trimming were read from the DNA, whereas the V and J calls and clone size are those reported in that table. The table for this sample lists hundreds of thousands of clones; about 60% of them were counted only once. The leading ten clones occupy around 0.46% of the sample.

Taken with the paper, the label for time point translates to: baseline before oral tofacitinib. Peripheral blood and lesional scalp punch biopsies were obtained from patients with alopecia areata. After PBMCs were isolated by density centrifugation and stained for CD3, CD4 and CD8, a FACSAria was used to sort CD4+ and CD8+ T cells. This clone has just one count. Which antigen it targets is not known. Per-base quality was not reported, and no clone a single base away is much larger than it. Study-wide findings and limitations: Shared TCR sequences between patients were less evident than in mice, which may be partly attributable to HLA diversity in the patient population. Higher clonality and more expanded CD8+ clones were observed in lesional scalp than in normal scalp, particularly in alopecia totalis/universalis, a finding suggestive of antigenic drive. Resident alphabeta T cells in normal human skin are also sequenced, complicating scalp TCR repertoire analysis, unlike mouse skin dominated by gammadelta T cells.

Sequenced here: CD4+ T cells sorted from blood, sampled at week 0. This sequence originates from a human donor with alopecia areata.

The CDR3 has the sequence CATKGVEGPQHF. The nucleotide sequence is given as TGTGCCACCAAGGGGGTTGAGGGGCCCCAGCATTTT. Recombination linked TRBV18 to TRBJ1-5; TRBD1 might be the D gene, on 6 matching bases. From a lookup of the germline V gene, CDR1 and CDR2 are KGHSH and LQKENI. V sheds 10 bases and J sheds 9 bases, leaving 16 bases between their ends. Reading from cysteine to phenylalanine, the CDR3 counts 12 amino acids. The DNA shown is the 36-base CDR3, in frame from base 1.